What follows is one T cell receptor (beta chain) and its context. Original methodology: Researchers report that nucleated cell counts were estimated from reference gene primer amplification. Sequencing used immunoSEQ multiplex PCR; TCRdb keeps in-frame clones, though not all of them. That table furnishes V, J and clone size, whereas the DNA furnished D and trimming. The table has about 280,000 clones, 86% seen once. The data derive from a study of blood T cell repertoires in COVID-19. Turning to the study itself: Acute-phase and convalescent COVID-19 samples originated in the United States, Italy and Spain. PBMCs, B-cell-depleted T cells, or T cells were the source of the cDNA or gDNA that made up the material.

CDR3 length equals 15 residues. The germline V and J ends were trimmed by 6 bases and 14 bases, with 28 bases remaining between them. Germline V gene sequence: CDR1 MDHEN, CDR2 SYDVKM. Specimen: peripheral blood. The TCR sequence derives from a woman younger than 45 who had recovered from COVID-19. The chain has TRBV28 and TRBJ1-2, with TRBD1 as a possible D gene (6 bases). The CDR3 region is CASSLAFEGGSQSTF. CDR3 nucleotide sequence: TGTGCCAGCAGCCTCGCCTTTGAGGGGGGGTCGCAATCGACCTTC.